These 24 T cell receptor beta chains came from one sample sequenced in a study of T cell changes during pregnancy in multiple sclerosis. Assay: immunoSEQ multiplex PCR; the TCRdb copy retains only in-frame clones and omits some. The sample includes several thousand clones, 87% of them seen just once. The sequences come from CD8+ T cells from peripheral blood mononuclear cells, collected in the first trimester of pregnancy. The origin of the receptors is a female donor in good health, enrolled as a control in a pregnancy study.

By share, this clone counts as medium-sized. V and J are TRBV4-1 and TRBJ2-3; TRBD2 is a possible D gene (6 bases). Germline loops: CDR1 MGHRA, CDR2 YSYEKL. This CDR3 is 16 amino acids long. The V end was cut by 0 bases, the J end by 2 bases, with 12 bases between. In nucleotides, the CDR3 is TGCGCCAGCAGCCAAGAGGCTAGCGTCAACACAGATACGCAGTATTTT. Its protein is CASSQEASVNTDTQYF.

This chain uses TRBV5-4 with TRBJ1-2; D may be TRBD1 (6 bases). V lost 4 bases and J lost 7, with 23 bases in between. Germline values: CDR1 SGHNT, CDR2 YYREEE (reference sequence). The CDR3 is made up of 16 amino acids. The CDR3 coding sequence is TGTGCCAGCAGCCTATCATTGGGGGGGCAGGCTCCTGGCTACACCTTC. This sequence encodes CASSLSLGGQAPGYTF.

The V and J genes are TRBV7-9 and TRBJ2-5; 9 positions agree with TRBD2. V shed 1 base and J 5 bases; nucleotides not matched to a gene: 2. This CDR3 spans 14 amino acids. Germline CDR1 and CDR2: SEHNR and FQNEAQ (reference sequence). CDR3: CASSLVAGGETQYF. In nucleotides, the CDR3 is TGTGCCAGCAGCTTAGTGGCGGGAGGGGAGACCCAGTACTTC. The full variable domain, its missing parts supplied by reference TRBV7-9 and TRBJ2-5, is DTGVSQNPRHKITKRGQNVTFRCDPISEHNRLYWYRQTLGQGPEFLTYFQNEAQLEKSRLLSDRFSAERPKGSFSTLEIQRTEQGDSAMYLCASSLVAGGETQYFGPGTRLLVL.

The table lists this clone with a count of one. This rearrangement joins TRBV6-4 to TRBJ1-6; 8 nucleotides agree with TRBD1. This CDR3 has 14 amino acids. Trimming took 10 bases from V and 5 from J; bases not matched to a gene: 7. CDR1 is MRHNA and CDR2 is SNTAGT in the germline V gene. CDR3 nucleotide sequence: TGTGCCACCGGGACAGGTGGTGATAATTCACCCCTCCACTTT. It encodes CATGTGGDNSPLHF.

V is TRBV29-1 and J is TRBJ2-2; 9 bases match TRBD2. The V and J ends lost 2 bases and 6 bases, in that order; junction bases with no gene match: 4. Germline lookup yields CDR1 SQVTM and CDR2 ANQGSEA. There are 14 residues in the CDR3. DNA for the CDR3: TGCAGCGTTGAACTAGCGGGAAACTCCGGGGAGCTGTTTTTT. It yields the protein CSVELAGNSGELFF.

The rearrangement joins TRBV6-5 to TRBJ2-7, with TRBD1 identical over 8 bases. The germline CDR1 and CDR2 sequences are MNHEY and SVGAGI. J lost 4 bases, V lost 7 bases, and 9 bases had no gene match. The CDR3 runs 14 residues. The CDR3 DNA reads TGTGCCAGCACCACGGCCCAGGGGGCGTACGAGCAGTACTTC. Protein sequence: CASTTAQGAYEQYF.

The chain couples TRBV7-9 to TRBJ2-1, with a weak D call TRBD2 (6 bases). The CDR3 extends over 15 amino acids. Germline CDR1 reads SEHNR; CDR2 reads FQNEAQ (reference sequence). The ends were cut back, 0 bases at V and 2 bases at J, with 8 bases in the middle. The CDR3 here is CASSLALATYNEQFF. The CDR3 bases are TGTGCCAGCAGCTTAGCCCTAGCGACCTACAATGAGCAGTTCTTC.

V gene TRBV19 combines with J gene TRBJ1-2; D is possibly TRBD1 (6 bases). Germline V gene data show CDR1 as LNHDA and CDR2 as SQIVND (reference sequence). The V gene lost 0 bases and the J gene lost 6 bases, with 8 bases spanning the gap. The CDR3 is 13 amino acids. The CDR3 nucleotides are TGTGCCAGTAGTATAGAACAGGGACATGGCTACACCTTC. This sequence encodes CASSIEQGHGYTF. Looking up the rest from reference TRBV19 and TRBJ1-2 gives the full variable domain: DGGITQSPKYLFRKEGQNVTLSCEQNLNHDAMYWYRQDPGQGLRLIYYSQIVNDFQKGDIAEGYSVSREKKESFPLTVTSAQKNPTAFYLCASSIEQGHGYTFGSGTRLTVV.

The chain is built from TRBV15 and TRBJ2-7; 10 bases fit TRBD1. The CDR3 spans 14 residues. V was clipped by 1 base and J by 4 bases; unmatched bases: 1. Germline lookup yields CDR1 LNHNV and CDR2 YYDKDF (reference sequence). The CDR3 loop is CATSRGTGGYEQYF. The CDR3 coding sequence is TGTGCCACCAGCAGAGGGACAGGGGGTTACGAGCAGTACTTC.

The chain carries TRBV5-4 and TRBJ1-2; 10 bases map to TRBD1. Germline CDR1 SGHNT, CDR2 YYREEE (reference sequence). J gave up 3 bases and V 4 bases, and 6 bases lay outside the gene matches. The CDR3 extends over 15 amino acids. For the CDR3, the DNA is TGTGCCAGCAGCCATCGGACAGGGGGGGACTATGGCTACACCTTC. This sequence encodes CASSHRTGGDYGYTF. The full variable domain, with the rest looked up from reference TRBV5-4 and TRBJ1-2, is ETGVTQSPTHLIKTRGQQVTLRCSSQSGHNTVSWYQQALGQGPQFIFQYYREEENGRGNFPPRFSGLQFPNYSSELNVNALELDDSALYLCASSHRTGGDYGYTFGSGTRLTVV.

This clone was picked up one time. The V call is TRBV27, the J call TRBJ2-7; perhaps TRBD2 as D (6 bases). V was cut by 6 bases and J by 4 bases, with 19 bases left in between. CDR3 length: 15 amino acids. Per germline, CDR1 MNHEY and CDR2 SMNVEV (reference sequence). The CDR3 DNA reads as TGTGCCAGCAGGCATGGAGGGTCACCGACTTACGAGCAGTACTTC. This sequence encodes CASRHGGSPTYEQYF.

This chain uses TRBV15 with TRBJ2-3; a possible D gene is TRBD2 (6 bases). The germline V gene has CDR1 LNHNV and CDR2 YYDKDF (reference sequence). The CDR3 is 15 amino acids. V lost 0 bases, J lost 5 bases, and 12 bases lay in between. In DNA form, the CDR3 reads TGTGCCACCAGCAGAGATGTGCGGGGAGGAGATACGCAGTATTTT. It encodes CATSRDVRGGDTQYF.

This clone was observed a few times. The chain recombines TRBV5-6 with TRBJ1-1; 7 bases are shared with TRBD1. The trim removed 4 bases at V and 1 base at J, leaving 4 bases unmatched. This CDR3 comprises 14 residues. The germline gives CDR1 SGHDT, CDR2 YYEEEE. The CDR3 DNA is TGTGCCAGCAGCCTCCAGGGGGGGAACACTGAAGCTTTCTTT. Residues: CASSLQGGNTEAFF.

This clone was seen just once. The chain carries TRBV7-9 and TRBJ2-2; TRBD1 aligns across 10 bases. J was trimmed by 5 bases and V by 4 bases; bases with no gene match: 4. Germline V lookup: CDR1 SEHNR, CDR2 FQNEAQ (reference sequence). The CDR3 is 15 amino acids. CDR3 sequence reads: CASSSPGQGTGELFF. The CDR3 DNA reads TGTGCCAGCAGCTCACCGGGACAGGGGACCGGGGAGCTGTTTTTT.

The V call is TRBV6-5, the J call TRBJ2-1; 8 bases are shared with TRBD1. In germline, CDR1 is MNHEY, CDR2 SVGAGI. This CDR3 has 12 amino acids. After removal of 2 bases from V and 13 bases from J, the junction contained 4 bases not matched to a gene. CDR3 nucleotide sequence: TGTGCCAGCAGTTACGGACAGGGAATACAGTTCTTC. It translates to CASSYGQGIQFF.

The chain joins TRBV27 to TRBJ1-2; 12 nucleotides line up with TRBD1. The CDR3 loop spans 15 amino acids. J was trimmed by 4 bases and V by 4 bases; bases with no gene match: 4. Germline-derived CDR1 and CDR2 are MNHEY and SMNVEV (reference sequence). The CDR3 coding sequence is TGTGCCAGCAGTTCGGGACAGGGGGCGAGCTATGGCTACACCTTC. Translation: CASSSGQGASYGYTF.

The chain couples TRBV7-2 to TRBJ1-1; D remains ambiguous. V was cut by 3 bases and J by 1 base, with 12 bases left in between. The CDR3 contains 15 residues. Germline V gene lookup returns CDR1 SGHTA and CDR2 FQGNSA. The DNA of the CDR3 is TGTGCCAGCAGCTTTAGGGAGGGAGAGAACACTGAAGCTTTCTTT. This translates into CASSFREGENTEAFF.

This chain joins TRBV6-1 and TRBJ1-3; D uncertain. V gave up 6 bases and J gave up 0 bases, with 12 bases separating them. Looked up from germline, CDR1 is MNHNS and CDR2 is SASEGT. The CDR3 length is 15 residues. CDR3 DNA sequence: TGTGCCAGCAGGGAACAGTCCGACTCTGGAAACACCATATATTTT. It specifies CASREQSDSGNTIYF.

The V and J genes are TRBV29-1 and TRBJ2-7, with a weak D call TRBD2 (6 bases). The CDR3 has 13 amino acids. The V gene lost 6 bases and the J gene lost 0 bases, with 12 bases spanning the gap. Looked up from germline, CDR1 is SQVTM and CDR2 is ANQGSEA. The CDR3 DNA follows: TGCAGCGTCGGACGGGAGAGCTCCTACGAGCAGTACTTC. Translating gives CSVGRESSYEQYF.

The gene calls are TRBV5-4 and TRBJ2-1; 11 positions agree with TRBD2. CDR1 is SGHNT, CDR2 YYREEE, per germline (reference sequence). The V segment lost 4 bases and the J segment 5 bases; nucleotides outside the gene matches: 5. This CDR3 has 15 amino acids. CDR3: CASSTPGLADNEQFF. The CDR3 DNA reads TGTGCCAGCAGCACACCGGGACTAGCGGACAATGAGCAGTTCTTC. Supplemented by reference TRBV5-4 and TRBJ2-1, the full variable domain reads ETGVTQSPTHLIKTRGQQVTLRCSSQSGHNTVSWYQQALGQGPQFIFQYYREEENGRGNFPPRFSGLQFPNYSSELNVNALELDDSALYLCASSTPGLADNEQFFGPGTRLTVL.

This clone was observed once. The chain carries TRBV6-1 and TRBJ1-5; no firm D call. Germline CDR1 and CDR2: MNHNS and SASEGT. The CDR3 spans 14 residues. Trimming took off 1 base at V and 9 bases at J, with 13 bases between the two ends. CDR3 DNA sequence: TGTGCCAGCAGTGAAGGTGGGGAGATCGGGCCCCAGCATTTT. This gives the protein CASSEGGEIGPQHF.

This chain joins TRBV7-9 and TRBJ2-5; 7 nucleotides agree with TRBD1. Trimming removed 9 bases from V and 1 base from J; junction bases left unmatched: 8. This CDR3 comprises 14 residues. Germline V gene lookup returns CDR1 SEHNR and CDR2 FQNEAQ (reference sequence). CDR3 amino acids: CASLAGTVQETQYF. CDR3 in DNA: TGTGCCAGTCTCGCCGGGACAGTCCAAGAGACCCAGTACTTC.

V is TRBV5-1 and J is TRBJ2-1, with D possibly TRBD1 on 5 matching bases. Trimming shortened V by 4 bases and J by 6 bases, and 20 bases separated the two germline ends. CDR3 length equals 16 residues. CDR1 SGHRS and CDR2 YFSETQ come from the germline V gene. The CDR3 region has the DNA TGCGCCAGCAGCCTCAGGGTGTCTTCACTTCTCAATGAGCAGTTCTTC. Its protein product is CASSLRVSSLLNEQFF.

J is TRBJ2-3 and V is TRBV7-9, with D possibly matching TRBD2 (5 bases). The CDR3 is 14 residues long. Trimming removed 7 bases at V and 4 bases at J, with 15 bases between. The germline V gene has CDR1 SEHNR and CDR2 FQNEAQ (reference sequence). CDR3 coding DNA: TGTGCCAGCATCCACCGGGAAGATGCAGATACGCAGTATTTT. As protein: CASIHREDADTQYF.